A single sample is the source of the 19 T cell receptor beta chains below, sequenced in a study of cytomegalovirus exposure and HLA in healthy donors. 13 Jbeta primers and 60 Vbeta primers were used for the PCR. The table came from immunoSEQ multiplex PCR; TCRdb's copy has only in-frame clones and leaves some out. The sample carries some 150,000 clones, approximately 80% recorded once. Sequenced input: PBMCs. All receptors derive from a woman aged 50 to 65 in good health and CMV-seropositive.

The gene calls are TRBV6-6 and TRBJ1-5; D is possibly TRBD1 (5 bases). In germline, CDR1 is MNHNY, CDR2 SVGAGI (reference sequence). Trimming removed 6 bases from V and 5 bases from J, with 20 bases in between. The CDR3 extends over 16 amino acids. The CDR3 nucleotides are TGTGCCAGCAGCATAACCGGGGTGGGGGGAGATCAGCCCCAGCATTTT. It yields the protein CASSITGVGGDQPQHF.

This chain links TRBV4-1 with TRBJ2-1, with 8 bases identical to TRBD1. V lost 5 bases and J lost 7; bases outside the gene matches: 10. The CDR3 is 15 amino acids. Germline CDR1 is MGHRA and CDR2 is YSYEKL. The CDR3 nucleotides are TGCGCCAGCAGCTACCTTGGGACAGGTATGAATGAGCAGTTCTTC. Residues: CASSYLGTGMNEQFF.

The chain joins TRBV6-5 to TRBJ1-2, with 7 bases matching TRBD1. Germline CDR1 MNHEY, CDR2 SVGAGI. V was pared by 6 bases and J by 5 bases, with 9 bases of the junction left unmatched. The CDR3 covers 14 residues. The CDR3, as DNA: TGTGCCAGCAGAAGATCCGGGACAGATTATGGCTACACCTTC. Protein product: CASRRSGTDYGYTF.

The gene calls are TRBV12-5 and TRBJ1-3; D uncertain. V lost 3 bases to trimming and J lost 0 bases, with 6 bases between them. This CDR3 has 14 amino acids. Germline V gene data show CDR1 as LGHNT and CDR2 as FRNRAP. CDR3 DNA sequence: TGTGCTAGTGGTTTTGAGGGCTCTGGAAACACCATATATTTT. Its protein is CASGFEGSGNTIYF.

The chain recombines TRBV7-8 with TRBJ2-3; TRBD2 matches at 8 bases. V dropped 4 bases and J dropped 8; count of bases not matched to a gene: 8. CDR1 and CDR2 from the germline V gene are SGHVS and FQNEAQ. The CDR3 has 14 amino acids. The CDR3 DNA is TGTGCCAGCAGCTGGACGACAAGCGGGGGTACGCAGTATTTT. This translates into CASSWTTSGGTQYF.

The CDR3, as DNA: TGTGCCAGCAGCCAGGGACTCCATAAGGGGTCAGAGACCCAGTACTTC. Translating gives CASSQGLHKGSETQYF. The chain links TRBV5-6 to TRBJ2-5; D possibly corresponds to TRBD2 (6 bases). CDR3 size: 16 residues. Trimming stripped 4 bases from V and 4 bases from J, with 20 bases between. CDR1 is SGHDT and CDR2 is YYEEEE in the germline V gene.

The chain combines TRBV9 with TRBJ2-7, with TRBD2 matching 14 bases. Germline V gene sequence: CDR1 SGDLS, CDR2 YYNGEE. J was trimmed by 6 bases and V by 4 bases; bases with no gene match: 3. The CDR3 totals 14 residues. As DNA, the CDR3 is TGTGCCAGCAGCACAGGACTAGCGGGGGGCGAGCAGTACTTC. Translation: CASSTGLAGGEQYF.

The V call is TRBV7-6, the J call TRBJ1-4; D remains unclear. Germline values: CDR1 SGHVS, CDR2 FNYEAQ. The V end was cut by 5 bases, the J end by 10 bases, with 11 bases between. The CDR3 is made up of 12 amino acids. The CDR3: CASSPAEGKLFF. The CDR3 coding sequence is TGTGCCAGCAGCCCCGCGGAGGGAAAACTGTTTTTT.

The chain combines TRBV7-2 with TRBJ2-1, with D possibly matching TRBD2 (6 bases). Germline CDR1 reads SGHTA; CDR2 reads FQGNSA. V lost 5 bases, J lost 5 bases, and 19 bases lay in between. The CDR3 consists of 16 residues. The CDR3 loop is CASSRQTGTHNNEQFF. The CDR3 region has the DNA TGTGCCAGCAGCCGCCAAACCGGGACTCACAACAATGAGCAGTTCTTC.

The V call is TRBV19, the J call TRBJ2-4, with TRBD1 matching 11 bases. V dropped 5 bases and J dropped 1; count of bases not matched to a gene: 4. The CDR3 covers 16 residues. Per the germline V gene, CDR1 is LNHDA and CDR2 is SQIVND (reference sequence). This CDR3 reads CASSGTGGRAKNIQYF. CDR3 coding DNA: TGTGCCAGTAGTGGGACAGGGGGTAGGGCCAAAAACATTCAGTACTTC.

This clone was detected only once. CDR3 nucleotides: TGCAGCGTTGAATCGGGAGCTAACTATGGCTACACCTTC. Translated: CSVESGANYGYTF. The chain uses TRBV29-1 and TRBJ1-2, with unresolved D. Germline V gene data show CDR1 as SQVTM and CDR2 as ANQGSEA. There are 13 residues in the CDR3. Trimming removed 2 bases at V and 0 bases at J, with 7 bases between.

The chain links TRBV19 to TRBJ1-1; 7 bases line up with TRBD1. The trim removed 6 bases at V and 1 base at J, leaving 5 bases unmatched. Per germline, CDR1 LNHDA and CDR2 SQIVND (reference sequence). The CDR3 has 14 amino acids. The CDR3 reads CASSVQGPNTEAFF. CDR3 coding DNA: TGTGCCAGTAGCGTACAGGGGCCGAACACTGAAGCTTTCTTT.

In its sample, this clone was seen a few times. This chain joins TRBV15 and TRBJ1-2; the match to TRBD1 covers 7 bases. Germline V gene data show CDR1 as LNHNV and CDR2 as YYDKDF (reference sequence). CDR3 length equals 14 residues. V was pared by 6 bases and J by 8 bases, with 12 bases of the junction left unmatched. The CDR3 coding sequence is TGTGCCACCAGAGGGGGCGACCGGAATTGGGGCTACACCTTC. It translates to CATRGGDRNWGYTF. Drawing the rest from reference TRBV15 and TRBJ1-2, the complete variable domain is DAMVIQNPRYQVTQFGKPVTLSCSQTLNHNVMYWYQQKSSQAPKLLFHYYDKDFNNEADTPDNFQSRRPNTSFCFLDIRSPGLGDTAMYLCATRGGDRNWGYTFGSGTRLTVV.

The J gene is TRBJ2-2, the V gene TRBV11-2; D possibly corresponds to TRBD1 (5 bases). The CDR3 runs to 15 residues. Deletions cut 1 base from V and 4 bases from J, with 10 bases between. Per the germline V gene, CDR1 is SGHAT and CDR2 is FQNNGV. The DNA for the CDR3 is TGTGCCAGCAGCTTAGGGGGCGCCGGCACCGGGGAGCTGTTTTTT. Translated, it gives CASSLGGAGTGELFF. Looking up the rest from reference TRBV11-2 and TRBJ2-2 gives the full variable domain: EAGVAQSPRYKIIEKRQSVAFWCNPISGHATLYWYQQILGQGPKLLIQFQNNGVVDDSQLPKDRFSAERLKGVDSTLKIQPAKLEDSAVYLCASSLGGAGTGELFFGEGSRLTVL.

The V call is TRBV7-2, the J call TRBJ2-7; 7 bases are shared with TRBD2. The V gene's germline CDR1 is SGHTA and CDR2 FQGNSA. There are 16 residues in the CDR3. The V and J ends lost 5 bases and 6 bases, in that order; junction bases with no gene match: 16. In DNA form, the CDR3 reads TGTGCCAGCAGCGCTAGTGGGCGGGGGACCCCCTCCGAGCAGTACTTC. This sequence encodes CASSASGRGTPSEQYF.

J is TRBJ2-1 and V is TRBV30; 8 positions agree with TRBD2. Germline V lookup: CDR1 GTSNPN, CDR2 SVGIG (reference sequence). The trim removed 2 bases at V and 4 bases at J, leaving 1 base unmatched. The CDR3 extends over 13 amino acids. CDR3 region: CAWSSGGYNEQFF. CDR3 DNA: TGTGCCTGGAGTAGCGGGGGTTACAATGAGCAGTTCTTC.

The chain couples TRBV9 to TRBJ2-3; 8 bases are a match to TRBD2. Germline CDR1 is SGDLS and CDR2 is YYNGEE. V dropped 0 bases and J dropped 4; count of bases not matched to a gene: 10. CDR3 length: 17 residues. CDR3 nucleotides: TGTGCCAGCAGCGTAGGGCCGGGCTGGACTAGCTCAGATACGCAGTATTTT. Protein: CASSVGPGWTSSDTQYF.

The V call is TRBV5-4, the J call TRBJ2-7; D might be TRBD2 (6 bases). Trimming left V 3 bases short and J 0 bases short, with 10 bases between. Germline V gene sequence: CDR1 SGHNT, CDR2 YYREEE (reference sequence). The CDR3 length is 14 residues. The CDR3 bases are TGTGCCAGCAGCTCCCGGGAGAGCTCCTACGAGCAGTACTTC. Its protein product is CASSSRESSYEQYF.

CDR3 nucleotides: TGTGCCAGTAGTACGGACAGGGGGCGCACAGATACGCAGTATTTT. This translates into CASSTDRGRTDTQYF. The V gene is TRBV19, the J gene TRBJ2-3; 11 nucleotides match TRBD1. Per germline, CDR1 LNHDA and CDR2 SQIVND (reference sequence). This CDR3 comprises 15 residues. The trim removed 4 bases at V and 1 base at J, leaving 1 base unmatched. The complete variable domain, with remaining parts taken from reference TRBV19 and TRBJ2-3, reads DGGITQSPKYLFRKEGQNVTLSCEQNLNHDAMYWYRQDPGQGLRLIYYSQIVNDFQKGDIAEGYSVSREKKESFPLTVTSAQKNPTAFYLCASSTDRGRTDTQYFGPGTRLTVL.